This T cell receptor (beta chain) was retrieved from a study of blood T cell repertoires in COVID-19. Study background: T cells, B-cell-depleted T cells, or PBMCs provided the cDNA or gDNA that served as material.

The authors' processing: Reference gene primer amplification gave estimated nucleated cell counts. TCRdb's table, derived via immunoSEQ multiplex PCR, lists solely in-frame clones and lacks some. That table is the source of V, J and clone size, and D and trimming were worked out from the DNA. The table includes under 200,000 clones, 83% detected once. Germline loops: CDR1 SGHVS, CDR2 FQNEAQ. Trimming took 5 bases from V and 3 from J; bases not matched to a gene: 5. The CDR3 runs to 16 residues. The chain employs TRBV7-8 and TRBJ2-3; 13 nucleotides align to TRBD2. This TCR was recovered from an elderly woman with acute or convalescent COVID-19. Sample: peripheral blood. For the CDR3, the DNA is TGTGCCAGCAGCCGAGGACTAGCGGGAGTGACAGATACGCAGTATTTT. Protein: CASSRGLAGVTDTQYF.